Presented here are 19 T cell receptor beta chains from one specimen sequenced in a study of T cells in Graves' hyperthyroidism and ophthalmopathy. RNA transcripts provided the source from which TCR beta CDR3 regions were amplified. Researchers ran a first-round RT-PCR on the TCR CDR3 using the HTBI primer set. TCRdb re-derived calls from the multiplex PCR reads in MiXCR, one entry per CDR3 protein. The sample has around 610,000 distinct CDR3 sequences; around 15% are singletons. Sequences were obtained from blood. The receptors stem from a woman between 35 and 50 years old with Graves' ophthalmopathy.

This clonotype has ten or more counts. The J gene is TRBJ2-7, the V gene TRBV28; D assignment may be TRBD1 or TRBD2 (5 bases each). The V gene's germline CDR1 is MDHEN and CDR2 SYDVKM. Trimming pared 6 bases from V and 0 bases from J, leaving 12 bases between. This CDR3 is 14 amino acids long. The CDR3 DNA reads TGTGCCAGCAGCGGGACGGAGAGCTCCTACGAGCAGTACTTC. This gives the protein CASSGTESSYEQYF.

The sample holds many counts of this clonotype. CDR3 nucleotides: TGTGCCAGTAGTATATTCGACACCCCCGGTAATGAGCAGTACTTC. Its protein product is CASSIFDTPGNEQYF. The chain couples TRBV19 to TRBJ2-7; no definite D call. The germline CDR1 and CDR2 sequences are LNHDA and SQIVND (reference sequence). The V end was cut by 2 bases, the J end by 7 bases, with 18 bases between. The CDR3 extends over 15 amino acids.

V usage is TRBV3-1 and J usage is TRBJ1-2; 9 bases agree with TRBD1. The CDR3 is made up of 12 amino acids. Per germline, CDR1 LGHDT and CDR2 YNNKEL (reference sequence). V dropped 7 bases and J dropped 6; count of bases not matched to a gene: 3. CDR3 bases: TGTGCCAGCACAACAGGGGGCAATGGCTACACCTTC. Its translation: CASTTGGNGYTF.

The rearrangement joins TRBV15 to TRBJ2-7; a possible D gene is TRBD1 (6 bases). Trimming stripped 5 bases from V and 1 base from J, with 12 bases between. Germline V gene data show CDR1 as LNHNV and CDR2 as YYDKDF (reference sequence). This CDR3 comprises 14 residues. CDR3 sequence (DNA): TGTGCCACCAGCTTTCGGACAGATTCCTACGAGCAGTACTTC. Translated: CATSFRTDSYEQYF.

This clonotype was observed many times. This chain uses TRBV6-1 with TRBJ2-7, with TRBD1 matching over 10 bases. Per germline, CDR1 MNHNS and CDR2 SASEGT. The CDR3 totals 14 residues. V shed 6 bases, J shed 6 bases, and the junction held 8 bases outside the gene matches. CDR3 in DNA: TGTGCCAGCAGCGTCGACAGGGGGCGCCCCGAGCAGTACTTC. Its translation: CASSVDRGRPEQYF.

At least ten counts were recorded for this clonotype. The chain uses TRBV2 and TRBJ2-7; D is undetermined. The CDR3 spans 12 residues. Germline values: CDR1 SNHLY, CDR2 FYNNEI. V lost 1 base to trimming and J lost 3 bases, with 4 bases between them. The CDR3 loop reads CASSEGHYEQYF. The CDR3 nucleotides read TGTGCCAGCAGTGAAGGCCACTACGAGCAGTACTTC.

This clonotype occurred a few times. Relative to the germline gene, one junction end is altered; a read error may explain this. This chain links TRBV6-1 with TRBJ2-3, with TRBD2 matching over 8 bases. The CDR3 is 18 residues long. CDR1 is MNHNS, CDR2 SASEGT, per germline. CDR3 protein: CASSQASGLGLSTDTQYF. CDR3 sequence (DNA): TGTGCCAGCAGTCAAGCCTCGGGACTAGGTCTAAGCACAGATACGCAGTATTTT.

This clonotype was observed a handful of times. A read error is likely, as this CDR3 ends without the conserved phenylalanine or tryptophan. V is TRBV19 and J is TRBJ1-1; possibly TRBD1 for D (5 bases). CDR1 LNHDA and CDR2 SQIVND come from the germline V gene (reference sequence). CDR3 length: 12 residues. The V end lost 5 bases, the J end lost 1 base, and 5 bases lay between the germline ends. The CDR3 region is CASSDRNTEAFL. In DNA, the CDR3 is TGTGCCAGTAGTGACAGGAACACTGAAGCTTTCCTT.

In its sample, this clonotype was seen a few times. This chain uses TRBV7-2 with TRBJ2-2; no definite D call. V was cut by 5 bases and J by 6 bases, with 10 bases left in between. The CDR3 length is 13 residues. The V gene's germline CDR1 is SGHTA and CDR2 FQGNSA. The CDR3 is CASSEDRPGELFF. The CDR3 nucleotides are TGTGCCAGCAGCGAAGACCGACCCGGGGAGCTGTTTTTT.

V gene TRBV5-1 combines with J gene TRBJ1-2; D possibly corresponds to TRBD1 (5 bases). Trimming shortened V by 2 bases and J by 7 bases, and 15 bases separated the two germline ends. Germline V gene lookup returns CDR1 SGHRS and CDR2 YFSETQ. The CDR3 spans 14 residues. CDR3 sequence (DNA): TGCGCCAGCAGCTTAGCGATGGGACTCCCTGGCTACACCTTC. The encoded protein is CASSLAMGLPGYTF.

This clonotype was counted many times. The chain carries TRBV25-1 and TRBJ2-5, with D possibly TRBD2 on 5 matching bases. This CDR3 comprises 16 residues. Germline assignment: CDR1 MGHDK and CDR2 SYGVNS. Trimming stripped 5 bases from V and 2 bases from J, with 18 bases between. The CDR3, as DNA: TGTGCCAGCAGTAAGTCGGTTGATACTAGGCAAGAGACCCAGTACTTC. Its translation is CASSKSVDTRQETQYF.

This clonotype was observed at least ten times. The J gene is TRBJ1-5, the V gene TRBV12-3 or TRBV12-4; no definite D call. The CDR3 extends over 17 amino acids. The ends were cut back, 7 bases at V and 2 bases at J, with 21 bases in the middle. The CDR3 nucleotides are TGTGCCAGCACAGTCGAGGTGCTGTTAGGCGGCAATCAGCCCCAGCATTTT. It translates to CASTVEVLLGGNQPQHF.

This clonotype was detected ten times or more. The chain has TRBV11-3 and TRBJ2-5, with 9 nucleotides matching TRBD2. There are 13 residues in the CDR3. Germline assignment: CDR1 SGHNT and CDR2 YENEEA. This CDR3 reads CSQASGNQETQYF. CDR3 in DNA: TGTTCGCAGGCTAGCGGGAACCAAGAGACCCAGTACTTC. Using reference TRBV11-3 and TRBJ2-5 for the parts outside the CDR3, the full variable domain is EAGVVQSPRYKIIEKKQPVAFWCNPISGHNTLYWYLQNLGQGPELLIRYENEEAVDDSQLPKDRFSAERLKGVDSTLKIQPAELGDSAVYLCSQASGNQETQYFGPGTRLLVL.

This clonotype was found a few times. This rearrangement joins TRBV28 to TRBJ1-1, with 7 nucleotides matching TRBD1. The V gene end was trimmed by 11 bases and the J gene end by 1 base; junction bases not matched to a gene: 7. The germline V gene encodes CDR1 MDHEN and CDR2 SYDVKM. The length of the CDR3 is 13 residues. CDR3 in DNA: TGTGCCGGAACCGGGACAGAGAACACTGAAGCTTTCTTT. As protein: CAGTGTENTEAFF.

This clonotype occurred a few times. The CDR3 reads CPEGSEYTGELFF. CDR3 nucleotide sequence: TGCCCCGAGGGGTCAGAGTACACCGGGGAGCTGTTTTTT. This chain connects TRBV20-1 to TRBJ2-2, with D perhaps assigned TRBD1 or TRBD2 (5 bases each). Per the germline V gene, CDR1 is DFQATT and CDR2 is SNEGSKA (reference sequence). The CDR3 has 13 residues.

V and J are TRBV28 and TRBJ2-7; 8 bases fit TRBD2. The junction had 7 bases not matched to a gene; V was cut back by 5 bases and J by 1 base. The CDR3 is 15 residues long. CDR1 is MDHEN and CDR2 is SYDVKM in the germline V gene. CDR3 sequence: CASSPRTSFSYEQYF. CDR3 bases: TGTGCCAGCAGTCCCCGGACTAGCTTTTCCTACGAGCAGTACTTC.

The chain couples TRBV18 to TRBJ1-3, with D unclear. Germline V lookup: CDR1 KGHSH, CDR2 LQKENI. This CDR3 has 14 amino acids. V was pared by 6 bases and J by 1 base, with 10 bases between. The CDR3 DNA reads TGTGCCAGCTCCCCCAACAGTTCTGGAAACACCATATATTTT. This gives the protein CASSPNSSGNTIYF.

This clonotype was observed many times. This chain connects TRBV20-1 to TRBJ1-2; D is perhaps TRBD1 (6 bases). The CDR3 is made up of 12 amino acids. Germline V gene data show CDR1 as DFQATT and CDR2 as SNEGSKA (reference sequence). In nucleotides, the CDR3 is TGCAGCCACTCGAGGGGGGCTGCTGGCTACACCTTC. This encodes CSHSRGAAGYTF.

This clonotype was counted many times. The J gene is TRBJ2-7, the V gene TRBV28; weak D call: TRBD2 (7 bases). The CDR3 runs 14 residues. Germline CDR1 and CDR2: MDHEN and SYDVKM. Trimming took off 6 bases at V and 5 bases at J, with 17 bases between the two ends. The CDR3 nucleotides are TGTGCCAGCAGCCAGGGAGGGGGATCTCACGAGCAGTACTTC. It codes for CASSQGGGSHEQYF.